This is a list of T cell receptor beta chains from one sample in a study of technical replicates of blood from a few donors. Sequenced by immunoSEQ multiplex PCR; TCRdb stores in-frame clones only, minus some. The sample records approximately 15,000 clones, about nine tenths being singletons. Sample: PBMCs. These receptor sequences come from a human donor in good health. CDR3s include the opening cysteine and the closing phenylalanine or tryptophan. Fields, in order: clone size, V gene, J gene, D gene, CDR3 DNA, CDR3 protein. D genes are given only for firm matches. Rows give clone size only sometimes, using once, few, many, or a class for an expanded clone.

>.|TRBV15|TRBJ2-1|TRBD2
TGTGCCACCAGCGGATACAGATCTAGCGGGTACAATGAGCAGTTCTTC
CATSGYRSSGYNEQFF
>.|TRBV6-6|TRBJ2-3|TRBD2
TGTGCCAGCAGTCCGGGGGGGGGAGATACGCAGTATTTT
CASSPGGGDTQYF
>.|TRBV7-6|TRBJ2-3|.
TGTGCCAGCAGCTTGGGAGCCCATGACACAGATACGCAGTATTTT
CASSLGAHDTDTQYF
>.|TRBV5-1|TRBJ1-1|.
TGCGCCAGCAGCCCAATCGAGGGGGGGTCCACTGAAGCTTTCTTT
CASSPIEGGSTEAFF
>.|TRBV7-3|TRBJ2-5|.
TGTGCCAGCAGCTTAGGCGGCATCGTCGAGACCCAGTACTTC
CASSLGGIVETQYF
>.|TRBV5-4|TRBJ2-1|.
TGTGCCAGCAGCTTGGACTCTTACAATGAGCAGTTCTTC
CASSLDSYNEQFF
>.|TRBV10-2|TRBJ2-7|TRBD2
TGCGCCAGCAGTGAGCCGACTAGCGGAACCTACGAGCAGTACTTC
CASSEPTSGTYEQYF
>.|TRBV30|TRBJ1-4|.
TGTGCCTGGAACAGGGTTAATGAAAAACTGTTTTTT
CAWNRVNEKLFF
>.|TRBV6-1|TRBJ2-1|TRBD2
TGTGCCAGCAGGACCGGACTAGCGGGAGAAGCTGAGCAGTTCTTC
CASRTGLAGEAEQFF
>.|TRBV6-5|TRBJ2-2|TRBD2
TGTGCCAGCAGTTACCTAGCGGGAGGGCCAGGCGGGGAGCTGTTTTTT
CASSYLAGGPGGELFF
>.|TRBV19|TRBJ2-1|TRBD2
TGTGCCAGTAGCAAGACCCCCGGGACTAGCAACCACAATGAGCAGTTCTTC
CASSKTPGTSNHNEQFF
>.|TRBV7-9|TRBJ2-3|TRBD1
TGTGCCAGCAGCTTATGGGGACAGGGGGCTATAGATACGCAGTATTTT
CASSLWGQGAIDTQYF
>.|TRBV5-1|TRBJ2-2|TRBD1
TGCGCCAGCAGCTTGTTGACAGGGAAGACCGGGGAGCTGTTTTTT
CASSLLTGKTGELFF
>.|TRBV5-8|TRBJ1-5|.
TGTGCCAGCAGCCTCGGTTCGGGATATAGCAATCAGCCCCAGCATTTT
CASSLGSGYSNQPQHF
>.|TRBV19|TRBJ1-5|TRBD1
TGTGCCAGTAGTACCCCACAGGGGCATGGCAATCAGCCCCAGCATTTT
CASSTPQGHGNQPQHF
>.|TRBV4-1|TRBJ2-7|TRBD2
TGCGCCAGCAGCCAAGAGGGGACTAGCCGCGGGGAGCAGTACTTC
CASSQEGTSRGEQYF
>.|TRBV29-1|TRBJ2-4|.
TGCAGCGTTAAAGACCCCGTAGCCAAAAACATTCAGTACTTC
CSVKDPVAKNIQYF
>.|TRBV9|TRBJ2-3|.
TGTGCCAGCAGCGTGATAGCAGATACGCAGTATTTT
CASSVIADTQYF
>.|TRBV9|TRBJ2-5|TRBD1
TGTGCCAGCAGCGCCGGGGGACAGGGGGCCCAAGAGACCCAGTACTTC
CASSAGGQGAQETQYF
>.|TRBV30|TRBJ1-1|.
TGTGCCTGGAACCCCGGGTTGGACACTGAAGCTTTCTTT
CAWNPGLDTEAFF
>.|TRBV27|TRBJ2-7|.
TGTGCCAGCAGTTTGAGTCGGTCCCGGGAGCAGTACTTC
CASSLSRSREQYF
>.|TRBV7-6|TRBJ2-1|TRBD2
TGTGCCAGCAGCTCAGAAGGACTAGCGATCCTGAGCTCCTACAATGAGCAGTTCTTC
CASSSEGLAILSSYNEQFF
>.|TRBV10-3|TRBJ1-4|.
TGTGCCATCTCGGACGGACTAACAACTAATGAAAAACTGTTTTTT
CAISDGLTTNEKLFF
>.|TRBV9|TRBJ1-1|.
TGTGCCAGCAGCGGGATCGGGGGAGTCACTGAAGCTTTCTTT
CASSGIGGVTEAFF
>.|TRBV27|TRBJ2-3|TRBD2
TGTGCCAGCAGTCCTCTAGCGGGAGGGAATACGCAGTATTTT
CASSPLAGGNTQYF
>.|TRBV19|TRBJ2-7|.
TGTGCCAGTAGTACCAGTCTACGGAGGCAGTACTTC
CASSTSLRRQYF
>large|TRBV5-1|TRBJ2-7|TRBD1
TGCGCCAGCAGCTTGGAACCTACGGGACAGGGCATCTATGGGCAGTACTTC
CASSLEPTGQGIYGQYF
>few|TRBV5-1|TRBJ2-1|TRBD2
TGCGCCAGCAGCTTACTAGCGGCCACCTACAATGAGCAGTTCTTC
CASSLLAATYNEQFF
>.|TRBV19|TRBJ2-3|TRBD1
TGTGCCAGTAGTATGGACAGGGGGCGGGATACGCAGTATTTT
CASSMDRGRDTQYF
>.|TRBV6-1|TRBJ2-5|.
TGTGCCAGCAGTCTGGAAGTGGGGGCGACCCAGTACTTC
CASSLEVGATQYF
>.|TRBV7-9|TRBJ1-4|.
TGTGCCAGCAGCCGGGCCGGGACACCGAATGAAAAACTGTTTTTT
CASSRAGTPNEKLFF
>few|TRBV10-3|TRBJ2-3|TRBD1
TGTGCCATCAGTGATACCGGGACAGGGAGGACAGATACGCAGTATTTT
CAISDTGTGRTDTQYF
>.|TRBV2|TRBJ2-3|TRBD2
TGTGCCAGCACTAGCGGGAGGGTTTTACCAGATACGCAGTATTTT
CASTSGRVLPDTQYF
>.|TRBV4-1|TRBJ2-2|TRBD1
TGCGCCAGCAGCCAAGCGCCTACCGGGACAGGGGTCACCGGGGAGCTGTTTTTT
CASSQAPTGTGVTGELFF
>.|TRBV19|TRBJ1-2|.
TGTGCCAGTAGTATAGCGTCGGACAGCCTCTATGGCTACACCTTC
CASSIASDSLYGYTF
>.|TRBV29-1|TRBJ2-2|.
TGCAGCGTTGGCCCCGGGAGAAACACCGGGGAGCTGTTTTTT
CSVGPGRNTGELFF
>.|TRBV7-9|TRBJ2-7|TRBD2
TGTGCCAGCAGCTTACGGGCTAGCGGGAGTTACGAGCAGTACTTC
CASSLRASGSYEQYF
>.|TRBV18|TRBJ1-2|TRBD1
TGTGCCAGCTCCCGGGACAGGGGTTTGAACTATGGCTACACCTTC
CASSRDRGLNYGYTF
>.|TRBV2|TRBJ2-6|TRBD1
TGTGCCAGCTGGGGGAGCAGGGGGCGTCGTGGGGCCAACGTCCTGACTTTC
CASWGSRGRRGANVLTF
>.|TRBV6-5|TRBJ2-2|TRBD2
TGTGCCAGCAGTTACGTGACTAGCGGTTCTACCGGGGAGCTGTTTTTT
CASSYVTSGSTGELFF
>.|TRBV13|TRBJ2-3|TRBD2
TGTGCCAGCAGCTTATATAGCGGGAGGGAAGGGGCAGATACGCAGTATTTT
CASSLYSGREGADTQYF
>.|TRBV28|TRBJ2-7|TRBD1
TGTGCCAGCAGTTTAGTAGGGGGCGCATACGAGCAGTACTTC
CASSLVGGAYEQYF
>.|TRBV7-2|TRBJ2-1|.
TGTGCCAGCAGCTTTTGGTTAGGGACTCCCTACAATGAGCAGTTCTTC
CASSFWLGTPYNEQFF
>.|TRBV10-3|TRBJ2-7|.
TGTGCCATCGGACCCGGGACTCAGCGCGGCGAGCAGTACTTC
CAIGPGTQRGEQYF
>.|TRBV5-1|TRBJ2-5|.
TGCGCCAGCAGCTCACAGGACGGGGAGACCCAGTACTTC
CASSSQDGETQYF
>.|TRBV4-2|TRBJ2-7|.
TGTGCCAGCAGCCAAGGGGAGTTGGGAGCGGGCAACACCTACGAGCAGTACTTC
CASSQGELGAGNTYEQYF
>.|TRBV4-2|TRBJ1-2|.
TGTGCCAGCAGCCAAGGAGCGGGAGCAGGCTATGGCTACACCTTC
CASSQGAGAGYGYTF
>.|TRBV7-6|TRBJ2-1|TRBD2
TGTGCCAGCAGCCCACCAGCGGGGGAGCAGTTCTTC
CASSPPAGEQFF
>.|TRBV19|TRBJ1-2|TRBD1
TGTGCCAGTACGCCAAGACAGGGGAGGGACTATGGCTACACCTTC
CASTPRQGRDYGYTF
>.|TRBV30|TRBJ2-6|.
TGTGCCTGGCGACGGGACTCTGGGGCCAACGTCCTGACTTTC
CAWRRDSGANVLTF
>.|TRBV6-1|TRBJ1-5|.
TGTGCCAGCAGTGGGGAGGGGCAGCCCCAGCATTTT
CASSGEGQPQHF
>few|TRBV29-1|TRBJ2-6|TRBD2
TGCAGCGTCGTGCTAGCGGGAGGGCCGGGGGCCAACGTCCTGACTTTC
CSVVLAGGPGANVLTF
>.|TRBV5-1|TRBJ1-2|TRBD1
TGCGCCAGCAGCGCACCAGAGGGGGCGGACTATGGCTACACCTTC
CASSAPEGADYGYTF